Listed below are T cell receptor beta chains from one sample, sequenced in a study of brain metastases from non-small cell lung cancer. Assay used: immunoSEQ multiplex PCR; TCRdb lists only in-frame clones, some missing. The sample has about 4,200 clones, roughly 85% seen once. Sequenced sample: primary lung tumor tissue. The source is a donor at least 40 years old with non-small cell lung cancer. CDR3s leave out the opening cysteine and the closing phenylalanine or tryptophan. Fields, in order: J gene, V gene, clone size, CDR3 protein. Size is omitted from some rows. Given values are once, few, many or a class for expanded clones.

TRBJ1-6	TRBV2	NA	ASREDRGNESPLH
TRBJ1-5	TRBV19	hyperexpanded	ASTVGGFNQPQH
TRBJ2-1	TRBV9	NA	ASSVGPSGRADEQF
TRBJ2-7	TRBV5-6	once	ASSLGQGDEQY
TRBJ2-5	TRBV11-3	NA	ASSAEVGETQY
TRBJ1-1	TRBV6-5	NA	ASSSNERGNTEAF
TRBJ2-4	TRBV11-2	NA	ASSEDYRVVTKNIQY
TRBJ2-1	TRBV28	NA	ASSLTRVGNEQF
TRBJ2-7	TRBV5-1	NA	ASSERSGINYEQY
TRBJ2-7	TRBV2	NA	ASRDLGQTYEQY
TRBJ2-7	TRBV3-1/TRBV3-2	once	ASSHVRDEYEQY
TRBJ2-3	TRBV29-1	NA	SASWADTQY
TRBJ2-6	TRBV5-4	few	ASNKRRDTLLSGANVLT
TRBJ2-7	TRBV10-1	NA	ASSESRMDSRRY
TRBJ2-2	TRBV6-5	NA	ASSLPGAGGELF
TRBJ1-1	TRBV6-5	NA	ASRSGTGLTEAF
TRBJ1-1	TRBV2	NA	ASSEQGPSPKAF
TRBJ2-5	TRBV5-1	NA	ASSLEASGSVSETQY
TRBJ1-6	TRBV10-3	NA	AISEFGSSYNSPLH
TRBJ2-1	TRBV5-6	NA	ASSTPGKDEQF
TRBJ2-7	TRBV29-1	NA	SVVAGGPYEQY
TRBJ2-5	TRBV28	few	ASSLGGELETQY
TRBJ2-5	TRBV3-1/TRBV3-2	once	ASSQGQAQETQY
TRBJ2-3	TRBV6-4	NA	AKRRPWGTDTQY
TRBJ2-7	TRBV5-5	NA	ASSLQSAWGIYEQY
TRBJ2-1	TRBV19	NA	ASTSLAGGPNEQF
TRBJ1-1	TRBV3-1/TRBV3-2	NA	ASSQKGNTEAF
TRBJ1-5	TRBV2	NA	ASSAGLWQPQH
TRBJ1-1	TRBV19	NA	ASSITKNTEAF
TRBJ2-6	TRBV3-1/TRBV3-2	NA	ASSQAEYPPGANVLT
TRBJ2-1	TRBV4-1	NA	ASSRDSAYNEQF
TRBJ1-5	TRBV12-3/TRBV12-4	NA	ASSLDGNQPQH
TRBJ2-1	TRBV5-1	NA	ASSSRLAQPHNEQF
TRBJ2-7	TRBV2	NA	ASSPREGGYEQY
TRBJ2-3	TRBV27	NA	ASSPTRDTQY
TRBJ1-4	TRBV7-9	NA	ASSSPPGIVDEKLF
TRBJ2-1	TRBV11-3	NA	ASSLGRSSVRGSYNEQF